Presented here are 4 T cell receptor beta chains from one specimen sequenced in a study of CD4 T cells in relation to SARS-CoV-2 and coronaviruses (dated by TCRdb to the early 2020s). These receptors are not linked to any known antigen. CD4+ T cells from unexposed donors were collected before the COVID-19 pandemic (2011-2018). After around ten days of culture, CD4+ T cells were isolated with the EasySep CD4+ T cell isolation kit. Receptors were amplified or captured by the immunoSEQ multiplex PCR assay. This is the immuneACCESS table as TCRdb keeps it, with only in-frame sequences that have V and J called. A part of the clones is gone; compared with another copy, unresolved V genes explain less than half, and the rest is unexplained. The sample data list 20,000 to 25,000 clones, and 60% to 80% of these were observed just once. Approximately 10% of the sample lies in the top ten. The sample was CD4+ T cells from PBMCs, cultured in vitro. The receptors stem from a human donor in good health.

In DNA, the CDR3 is TGTGCCTCACTCCCGGGACAGGGGGCGGCGGGCTATGGCTACACCTTC. Its protein product is CASLPGQGAAGYGYTF. V and J are TRBV7-2 and TRBJ1-2; 12 nucleotides agree with TRBD1. The CDR3 spans 16 residues. Unmatched junction bases numbered 14, after V lost 11 bases and J lost 4 bases. Germline V lookup: CDR1 SGHTA, CDR2 FQGNSA.

J is TRBJ2-2 and V is TRBV5-1; 15 bases align to TRBD2. Germline V lookup: CDR1 SGHRS, CDR2 YFSETQ. The V gene end was trimmed by 5 bases and the J gene end by 6 bases; junction bases not matched to a gene: 5. This CDR3 is 16 amino acids long. CDR3 nucleotide sequence: TGCGCCAGCAGGCCGGGACTAGCGGGAGGTCCCGGGGAGCTGTTTTTT. Residues: CASRPGLAGGPGELFF.

The chain links TRBV7-9 to TRBJ1-1, with D perhaps TRBD1 (6 bases). Germline V gives CDR1 SEHNR, CDR2 FQNEAQ (reference sequence). The V end was cut by 1 base, the J end by 10 bases, with 19 bases between. The CDR3 length is 15 residues. This CDR3 reads CASSLGMAGEMVAFF. The CDR3 region has the DNA TGTGCCAGCAGCTTAGGGATGGCAGGGGAGATGGTAGCTTTCTTT.

The rearrangement joins TRBV2 to TRBJ1-2; TRBD1 matches at 8 bases. The CDR3 has 12 residues. The V gene end was trimmed by 6 bases and the J gene end by 8 bases; junction bases not matched to a gene: 5. Germline V gives CDR1 SNHLY, CDR2 FYNNEI. The CDR3 coding sequence is TGTGCCAGCAGCACGACAGGGGCAGGCTACACCTTC. Its protein product is CASSTTGAGYTF.